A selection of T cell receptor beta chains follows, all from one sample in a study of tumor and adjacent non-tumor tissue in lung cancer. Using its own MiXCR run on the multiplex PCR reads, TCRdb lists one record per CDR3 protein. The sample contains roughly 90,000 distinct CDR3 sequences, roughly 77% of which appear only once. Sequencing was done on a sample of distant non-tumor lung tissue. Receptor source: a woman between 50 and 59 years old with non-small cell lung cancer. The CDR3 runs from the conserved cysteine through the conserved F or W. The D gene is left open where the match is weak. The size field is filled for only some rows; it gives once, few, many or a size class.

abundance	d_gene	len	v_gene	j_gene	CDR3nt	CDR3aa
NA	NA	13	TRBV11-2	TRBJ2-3	TGTGCTAGCAGCTTAGATCGGGCGGATAAGCAGTATTTT	CASSLDRADKQYF
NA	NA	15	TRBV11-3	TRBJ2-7	TGTGCCAGCAGCCCCCTTGAAGGAGTGGGGTGCGGGTGGTACTTC	CASSPLEGVGCGWYF
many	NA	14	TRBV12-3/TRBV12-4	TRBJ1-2	TGTGCCAGCAGTTTAGAACAGGCAGTTAACGGCTACACCTTC	CASSLEQAVNGYTF
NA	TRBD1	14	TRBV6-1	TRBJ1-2	TGTGCCGGCAGTCGTCGCACAGGGGAATATGGCTACACCTTC	CAGSRRTGEYGYTF
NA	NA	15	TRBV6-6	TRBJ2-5	TGTGCCAGCAGTCCCCCGGACCCGGCCGGGGAGACCCTGTACTTC	CASSPPDPAGETLYF
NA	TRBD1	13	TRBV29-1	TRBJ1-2	TGCAGCGTGACAGGGGACGCGGACTATGGCTACACATTC	CSVTGDADYGYTF
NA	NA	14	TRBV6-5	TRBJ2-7	TGTGCCAGCGCCTCCTGGTCCCGAGCCTACGAGCAGTACTTC	CASASWSRAYEQYF
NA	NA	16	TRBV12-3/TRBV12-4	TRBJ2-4	TGTGCCAGGAGTTTAGGGACACCCCATGCCAAAAAAATTCAGTACTTC	CARSLGTPHAKKIQYF
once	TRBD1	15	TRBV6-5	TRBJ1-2	TGTGCCAGCACTATAGGACAGGCAGCTGACTATGGCTACACTTTC	CASTIGQAADYGYTF
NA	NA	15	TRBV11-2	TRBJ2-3	TGTGCCAGGAGCTTAGGTTCATTTAGCATAGATACGCAGTATTTT	CARSLGSFSIDTQYF
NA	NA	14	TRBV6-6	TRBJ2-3	TGTGTCAACACCGAAGACAGTATAACAGATACGCAGTATTTT	CVNTEDSITDTQYF